The clone carrying this TCR beta chain was observed a few times. Its antigen is currently unknown. This record comes from a study of blood T cells in healthy people across ages. Study-level points and caveats: Because donor CMV status was unknown, expanded clonotype changes were possibly confounded.

Between the trimmed V and J ends, which lost 6 bases and 0 bases, there was a span of 12 bases. This CDR3 is 15 amino acids long. The authors ran a second PCR of about 6 to 11 cycles using a sample-barcoded 5' primer and a J-beta primer mix. TCRdb recomputed calls from the 5' RACE reads with MiXCR, one row per CDR3 protein. The sample shows under 1,100,000 distinct CDR3 sequences, roughly 24% of them seen only once. In addition, the sample was reused for a study of T cells of mothers and their children. Per that paper: Healthy Caucasian mothers, a few in number, and their six children were the donors. Per child, roughly 3 million TCR beta CDR3 reads were obtained, against over 8.5 million per mother. When mothers and children were related, their normalized repertoire overlap, which was always slightly higher, did not differ significantly from that of unrelated pairs.

The chain combines TRBV12-3 or TRBV12-4 with TRBJ2-4, with TRBD1 as a possible D gene (6 bases). This TCR was sampled from a girl between 2 and 10 years old in good health. The material sequenced was blood. As DNA, the CDR3 is TGTGCCAGCAGGACAGGCCTACTAGCCAAAAACATTCAGTACTTC. Its translation: CASRTGLLAKNIQYF.